One sample yielded the 14 T cell receptor beta chains listed below, sequenced in a study of T-cell reconstitution after alpha-beta-depleted transplantation in children. Unique molecular identifiers were incorporated into the prepared TCRbeta library. TCRdb ran MiXCR on the PCR reads and lists one entry per CDR3 protein. This sample has about 540,000 distinct CDR3 sequences, with 27% found just once. The sample here was PBMCs, taken before TCRalphabeta/CD19-depleted stem cell transplant. The receptors were gathered from a boy younger than two with Wiskott-Aldrich syndrome, due to receive a stem cell transplant.

This clonotype has just one count. Lacking the conserved final phenylalanine or tryptophan, this CDR3 likely reflects a read error. The chain carries TRBV5-6 and TRBJ2-1, with TRBD2 matching over 11 bases. Germline trimming cut 0 bases from V and 0 bases from J; bases unmatched to any gene: 5. The CDR3 has 18 residues. From germline, CDR1 is SGHDT and CDR2 YYEEEE. In nucleotides, the CDR3 is TGTGCCAGCAGCTTGGGGCTAGCGGGAGGCCGCTCCTACAATGAGCAGTTCTTG. Amino acid sequence: CASSLGLAGGRSYNEQFL.

The sample holds a few counts of this clonotype. The chain employs TRBV5-1 and TRBJ2-1, with D perhaps matching TRBD1 (6 bases). Trimming stripped 6 bases from V and 2 bases from J, with 18 bases between. CDR3 length: 16 amino acids. From germline, CDR1 is SGHRS and CDR2 YFSETQ. In nucleotides, the CDR3 is TGCGCCAGCACCAGTTATGAGGGGGACACCTACAATGAGCAGTTCTTC. It encodes CASTSYEGDTYNEQFF.

This clonotype was seen more than once but under ten times. V usage is TRBV12-3 or TRBV12-4 and J usage is TRBJ2-2; D gene ambiguous. V was cut by 5 bases and J by 2 bases, with 15 bases left in between. This CDR3 contains 16 residues. The CDR3 DNA follows: TGTGCCAGCAGTAACACACCGCCGCGAAACACCGGGGAGCTGTTTTTT. Protein: CASSNTPPRNTGELFF.

This clonotype was seen a few times. V and J are TRBV20-1 and TRBJ1-5; 8 bases match TRBD1. CDR3 length: 12 residues. Looked up from germline, CDR1 is DFQATT and CDR2 is SNEGSKA (reference sequence). J was trimmed by 7 bases and V by 5 bases; bases with no gene match: 4. The CDR3 nucleotides read TGCAGTGCTGGACAGGGTTACCAGCCCCAGCATTTT. Its protein product is CSAGQGYQPQHF.

CDR3 in DNA: TGTGCCTGGAGTGTCACAGGGGTGAACGGCTACACCTTC. Translated: CAWSVTGVNGYTF. The rearrangement links TRBV30 to TRBJ1-2; TRBD1 matches 7 bases. CDR1 GTSNPN and CDR2 SVGIG come from the germline V gene (reference sequence). The CDR3 covers 13 residues. The J segment lost 8 bases and the V segment lost 0 bases, leaving 6 bases of the junction unmatched. The whole variable domain, filled in from reference TRBV30 and TRBJ1-2, reads SQTIHQWPATLVQPVGSPLSLECTVEGTSNPNLYWYRQAAGRGLQLLFYSVGIGQISSEVPQNLSASRPQDRQFILSSKKLLLSDSGFYLCAWSVTGVNGYTFGSGTRLTVV.

The rearrangement links TRBV25-1 to TRBJ2-1; D possibly corresponds to TRBD2 (6 bases). Germline V CDR1 and CDR2: MGHDK, SYGVNS. Trimming shortened V by 0 bases and J by 8 bases, and 14 bases separated the two germline ends. This CDR3 comprises 15 residues. The CDR3 here is CASSEYGGGSDEQFF. In nucleotides, the CDR3 is TGTGCCAGCAGTGAATATGGGGGAGGTTCCGATGAGCAGTTCTTC. The full variable domain, in which reference TRBV25-1 and TRBJ2-1 provide the parts outside the CDR3, is EADIYQTPRYLVIGTGKKITLECSQTMGHDKMYWYQQDPGMELHLIHYSYGVNSTEKGDLSSESTVSRIRTEHFPLTLESARPSHTSQYLCASSEYGGGSDEQFFGPGTRLTVL.

The genes are TRBV20-1 and TRBJ1-1; possibly TRBD1 for D (5 bases). Germline CDR1 DFQATT, CDR2 SNEGSKA (reference sequence). Trimming left V 6 bases short and J 4 bases short, with 9 bases between. CDR3 length: 11 residues. CDR3 amino acids: CSAQGSTEAFF. The CDR3 DNA reads as TGCAGTGCCCAGGGATCCACTGAAGCTTTCTTT.

This clonotype has only a few counts. The chain has TRBV10-2 and TRBJ2-3, with a weak D call TRBD2 (6 bases). CDR3 length: 14 residues. Germline CDR1 is WSHSY and CDR2 is SAAADI. Deletions cut 3 bases from V and 3 bases from J, with 10 bases between. CDR3 sequence reads: CASSDGGITDTQYF. The CDR3 nucleotides are TGCGCCAGCAGTGATGGCGGGATTACAGATACGCAGTATTTT.

This clonotype came up a few times. CDR3 sequence reads: CASSLFSGQMAGANVLTF. CDR3 sequence (DNA): TGCGCCAGCAGCTTGTTTTCAGGGCAGATGGCTGGGGCCAACGTCCTGACTTTC. V usage is TRBV5-1 and J usage is TRBJ2-6; a weak D match, TRBD1 (5 bases). The germline V gene has CDR1 SGHRS and CDR2 YFSETQ. The CDR3 extends over 18 amino acids. V was shortened by 1 base and J by 2 bases, with 16 bases between the two germline ends.

This clonotype occurred a few times. This sequence joins TRBV29-1 and TRBJ1-2, with D possibly matching TRBD1 (5 bases). The CDR3 is made up of 13 amino acids. Trimming took 4 bases from V and 1 from J, leaving 10 bases between them. Looked up from germline, CDR1 is SQVTM and CDR2 is ANQGSEA. The CDR3 sequence is CSVGGRDNYGYTF. The CDR3 DNA follows: TGCAGCGTTGGGGGCAGGGATAACTATGGCTACACCTTC.

This clonotype has more than one count but fewer than ten. The chain uses TRBV27 and TRBJ2-2, with TRBD1 matching over 7 bases. Germline V lookup: CDR1 MNHEY, CDR2 SMNVEV (reference sequence). The V and J ends lost 5 bases and 1 base, in that order; junction bases with no gene match: 4. The CDR3 spans 15 residues. The CDR3 sequence: CASSMTGRNTGELFF. In DNA form, the CDR3 reads TGTGCCAGCAGTATGACAGGGAGGAACACCGGGGAGCTGTTTTTT.

A few counts support this clonotype. This chain uses TRBV12-3 or TRBV12-4 with TRBJ1-2; the D is unclear. The length of the CDR3 is 15 residues. V gave up 5 bases and J gave up 4 bases, with 17 bases separating them. DNA of the CDR3: TGTGCCAGCAGTACTCACCCGACACCGCTCTATGGCTACACCTTC. It translates to CASSTHPTPLYGYTF.

The chain recombines TRBV6-5 with TRBJ1-5; D gene uncertain. The V gene lost 3 bases and the J gene lost 3 bases, with 12 bases spanning the gap. The CDR3 runs 15 residues. Germline values: CDR1 MNHEY, CDR2 SVGAGI. The CDR3, as DNA: TGTGCCAGCAGTTATTCTCTTCGGTTCAATCAGCCCCAGCATTTT. Encoded protein: CASSYSLRFNQPQHF.

This clonotype appeared many times. This chain links TRBV12-3 or TRBV12-4 with TRBJ2-5; tentative D call: TRBD1 (6 bases). The CDR3 runs to 14 residues. V was trimmed by 4 bases and J by 3 bases, leaving 12 bases between them. The chain's CDR3 is CASSSRTAEETQYF. CDR3 in DNA: TGTGCCAGCAGTTCCCGGACAGCCGAAGAGACCCAGTACTTC.